One and the same sample provided the 2 T cell receptor beta chains below, sequenced in a study of T cells after yellow fever vaccination. TCRdb reanalysed the 5' RACE reads using MiXCR and keeps one entry per CDR3 protein. The sample holds approximately 250,000 distinct CDR3 sequences, around 3.5% seen once. The sequencing used PBMCs, collected 15 days after the yellow fever booster vaccination. The receptors shown here come from a young man who received the YFV17D yellow fever vaccine.

The chain couples TRBV6-5 to TRBJ1-5; 7 nucleotides match TRBD1. The germline V gene encodes CDR1 MNHEY and CDR2 SVGAGI. Trimming took 9 bases from V and 0 from J; bases not matched to a gene: 8. The CDR3 length is 15 residues. The CDR3 DNA reads as TGTGCCAGATTCTGGGGACAGAATAGCAATCAGCCCCAGCATTTT. Residues: CARFWGQNSNQPQHF.

The chain carries TRBV7-2 and TRBJ1-6; the match to TRBD1 covers 7 bases. Per germline, CDR1 SGHTA and CDR2 FQGNSA. The trim removed 6 bases at V and 8 bases at J, leaving 4 bases unmatched. This CDR3 contains 13 residues. DNA of the CDR3: TGTGCCAGCAGACCAGGGGGGCATTCACCCCTCCACTTT. The encoded protein is CASRPGGHSPLHF.